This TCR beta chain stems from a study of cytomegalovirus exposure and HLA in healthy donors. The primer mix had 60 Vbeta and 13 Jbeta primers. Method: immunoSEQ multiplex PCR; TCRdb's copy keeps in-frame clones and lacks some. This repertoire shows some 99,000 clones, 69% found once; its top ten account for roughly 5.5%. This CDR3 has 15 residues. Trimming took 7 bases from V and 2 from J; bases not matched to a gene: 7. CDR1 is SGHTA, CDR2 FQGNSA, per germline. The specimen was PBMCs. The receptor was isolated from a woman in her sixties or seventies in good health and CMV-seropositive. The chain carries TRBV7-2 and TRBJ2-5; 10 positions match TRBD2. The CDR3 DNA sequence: TGTGCCAGCAACCTAGCGGGGGCGGCACAAGAGACCCAGTACTTC. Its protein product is CASNLAGAAQETQYF.